Below, 30 T cell receptor beta chains from the same sample are listed, as sequenced in a study of T cell changes during pregnancy in multiple sclerosis (dated by TCRdb to about 2019). Receptors were amplified or captured by the immunoSEQ multiplex PCR assay. TCRdb obtained this table from immuneACCESS and retained in-frame rearrangements with V and J assigned. These tables miss some clones; where compared with another copy, unresolved V genes account for less than half of the shortfall, and the remainder is unexplained. The sample has some 29,000 clones on record, roughly 89% of them singletons. The ten biggest clones cover around 0.6% of the sample. The sequencing here drew on CD4+ T cells from peripheral blood mononuclear cells, taken in the first trimester of pregnancy. The receptors were gathered from a female donor in good health, enrolled as a control in a pregnancy study.

This clone was picked up a small number of times. The J gene is TRBJ1-1, the V gene TRBV5-4; no definite D call. This CDR3 contains 14 residues. Per germline, CDR1 SGHNT and CDR2 YYREEE (reference sequence). Between the trimmed V and J ends, which lost 6 bases and 2 bases, there was a span of 14 bases. This CDR3 reads CASILDKSNTEAFF. The CDR3 DNA follows: TGTGCCAGCATCCTCGATAAGAGCAACACTGAAGCTTTCTTT.

The CDR3 protein is CASSVGATSTDTQYF. CDR3 bases: TGTGCCAGCTCGGTGGGGGCCACTAGCACAGATACGCAGTATTTT. The chain uses TRBV5-5 and TRBJ2-3, with D maybe TRBD1 (6 bases). Trimming left V 7 bases short and J 0 bases short, with 15 bases between. The CDR3 is 15 amino acids. Germline CDR1 reads SGHKS; CDR2 reads YYEKEE (reference sequence).

The CDR3 loop is CASSVNRGRGYTF. The CDR3 bases are TGTGCCAGCAGCGTGAACAGGGGGCGAGGCTACACCTTC. V gene TRBV11-2 combines with J gene TRBJ1-2, with TRBD1 matching over 9 bases. The CDR3 is 13 residues long. V lost 5 bases, J lost 8 bases, and 6 bases stayed unmatched. Germline CDR1 SGHAT, CDR2 FQNNGV.

The V and J genes are TRBV9 and TRBJ1-1; 8 bases map to TRBD1. The CDR3 spans 11 residues. Unmatched junction bases numbered 0, after V lost 1 base and J lost 10 bases. CDR1 SGDLS and CDR2 YYNGEE come from the germline V gene. CDR3 in amino acids: CASSVTGGAFF. DNA for the CDR3: TGTGCCAGCAGCGTAACAGGGGGAGCTTTCTTT.

Here the CDR3 DNA reads TGTGCCAGCAGCCCCCCATCGGGGACCCAGTACTTC. It encodes CASSPPSGTQYF. The chain couples TRBV7-9 to TRBJ2-5; D remains unclear. The V end was cut by 5 bases, the J end by 7 bases, with 11 bases between. CDR1 is SEHNR, CDR2 FQNEAQ, per germline (reference sequence). The CDR3 has 12 residues.

This clone was seen just once. The J gene is TRBJ1-2, the V gene TRBV19, with no clear D. The germline V gene has CDR1 LNHDA and CDR2 SQIVND (reference sequence). Trimming removed 3 bases at V and 6 bases at J, with 11 bases between. CDR3 length: 13 residues. CDR3 sequence reads: CASSIGFVNGYTF. The CDR3 DNA sequence: TGTGCCAGTAGTATCGGGTTTGTGAATGGCTACACCTTC.

This sequence joins TRBV5-6 and TRBJ2-7, with D perhaps TRBD1 (5 bases). The CDR3 is made up of 13 amino acids. The germline gives CDR1 SGHDT, CDR2 YYEEEE. V lost 4 bases and J 4 bases, leaving 12 bases between the germline ends. The DNA of the CDR3 is TGTGCCAGCAGCCCGATGGGGCAGTACGAGCAGTACTTC. Its translation: CASSPMGQYEQYF.

This rearrangement joins TRBV6-1 to TRBJ2-1; 9 positions match TRBD2. Germline CDR1 reads MNHNS; CDR2 reads SASEGT. V shed 2 bases, J shed 8 bases, and the junction held 7 bases outside the gene matches. The CDR3 extends over 15 amino acids. In nucleotides, the CDR3 is TGTGCCAGCAGTGAAAGGGCTAGCGGGAACGATGAGCAGTTCTTC. Its translation: CASSERASGNDEQFF.

This rearrangement joins TRBV5-1 to TRBJ1-1; 8 positions match TRBD1. Germline V gene data show CDR1 as SGHRS and CDR2 as YFSETQ. V dropped 9 bases and J dropped 0; count of bases not matched to a gene: 7. This CDR3 is 14 amino acids long. The CDR3 loop is CATHRGDLNTEAFF. The CDR3 DNA follows: TGCGCCACCCACAGGGGGGATCTGAACACTGAAGCTTTCTTT. Variable domain in full (rest from reference TRBV5-1 and TRBJ1-1): KAGVTQTPRYLIKTRGQQVTLSCSPISGHRSVSWYQQTPGQGLQFLFEYFSETQRNKGNFPGRFSGRQFSNSRSEMNVSTLELGDSALYLCATHRGDLNTEAFFGQGTRLTVV.

The chain combines TRBV5-1 with TRBJ1-4; TRBD1 agrees at 8 bases. This CDR3 comprises 17 residues. With 6 bases clipped from V and 6 bases from J, the junction kept 16 bases outside the gene matches. The germline CDR1 and CDR2 sequences are SGHRS and YFSETQ. The CDR3 DNA follows: TGCGCCAGCAAGAGGGGGGGGAGAATGACAGGGGATGAAAAACTGTTTTTT. Protein sequence: CASKRGGRMTGDEKLFF.

This chain joins TRBV30 and TRBJ2-7, with a weak D call TRBD2 (5 bases). Germline V gives CDR1 GTSNPN, CDR2 SVGIG (reference sequence). V was shortened by 1 base and J by 1 base, with 14 bases between the two germline ends. The CDR3 is 15 amino acids. Written as DNA, the CDR3 is TGTGCCTGGAGTGCTGGCTCGGGAACATCCTACGAGCAGTACTTC. Translating gives CAWSAGSGTSYEQYF.

The V call is TRBV9, the J call TRBJ2-2; TRBD2 matches 10 bases. V shed 4 bases and J 3 bases; nucleotides not matched to a gene: 6. The CDR3 consists of 16 residues. Germline CDR1 is SGDLS and CDR2 is YYNGEE. The CDR3 nucleotides are TGTGCCAGCAGCCCCCGGACTAGCGGAGACACCGGGGAGCTGTTTTTT. It yields the protein CASSPRTSGDTGELFF.

The V and J genes are TRBV19 and TRBJ2-3, with 8 bases that match TRBD2. After removal of 7 bases from V and 5 bases from J, the junction contained 8 bases not matched to a gene. The CDR3 length is 14 residues. The germline CDR1 and CDR2 sequences are LNHDA and SQIVND (reference sequence). Written as DNA, the CDR3 is TGTGCCAGTACGGTCGGGGGGGGGCAAGATACGCAGTATTTT. This encodes CASTVGGGQDTQYF. The full variable domain, in which reference TRBV19 and TRBJ2-3 provide the parts outside the CDR3, is DGGITQSPKYLFRKEGQNVTLSCEQNLNHDAMYWYRQDPGQGLRLIYYSQIVNDFQKGDIAEGYSVSREKKESFPLTVTSAQKNPTAFYLCASTVGGGQDTQYFGPGTRLTVL.

The chain joins TRBV9 to TRBJ1-6; TRBD1 might be the D (5 bases). CDR3 size: 16 residues. The V gene lost 0 bases and the J gene lost 4 bases, with 11 bases spanning the gap. Germline CDR1 SGDLS, CDR2 YYNGEE. The CDR3 DNA is TGTGCCAGCAGCGTAGATGCAGGGCCTTATAATTCACCCCTCCACTTT. It specifies CASSVDAGPYNSPLHF.

This chain connects TRBV29-1 to TRBJ2-7; 9 positions match TRBD1. CDR1 is SQVTM, CDR2 ANQGSEA, per germline. Trimming cost V 7 bases and J 3 bases; bases outside gene matches: 10. This CDR3 has 14 amino acids. CDR3 sequence: CSASRQGGLYEQYF. As DNA, the CDR3 is TGCAGCGCATCAAGACAGGGGGGCCTCTACGAGCAGTACTTC.

The chain joins TRBV7-2 to TRBJ2-1; D perhaps matches TRBD2 (5 bases). V was clipped by 5 bases and J by 6 bases, with 14 bases between them. The CDR3 spans 14 residues. The germline gives CDR1 SGHTA, CDR2 FQGNSA. The CDR3 DNA reads as TGTGCCAGCAGCCCCACTAGTTCCCTCAATGAGCAGTTCTTC. Protein: CASSPTSSLNEQFF.

This clone was picked up one time. The chain couples TRBV28 to TRBJ2-7, with 9 bases aligning to TRBD1. Germline assignment: CDR1 MDHEN and CDR2 SYDVKM. J gave up 4 bases and V 2 bases, and 6 bases lay outside the gene matches. The CDR3 sequence is 15 residues long. CDR3 nucleotide sequence: TGTGCCAGCAGTTTACCCGGGACAGGGCTATACGAGCAGTACTTC. Residues: CASSLPGTGLYEQYF.

The chain links TRBV18 to TRBJ2-1, with 9 positions matching TRBD1. CDR1 and CDR2 from the germline V gene are KGHSH and LQKENI. V was clipped by 2 bases and J by 7 bases; unmatched bases: 18. The CDR3 is 19 amino acids. The CDR3 protein is CASSPLTGGAGEKANEQFF. In nucleotides, the CDR3 is TGTGCCAGCTCACCATTAACAGGGGGCGCGGGGGAGAAAGCGAATGAGCAGTTCTTC.

This chain connects TRBV5-8 to TRBJ2-3, with TRBD1 matching 7 bases. The CDR3 is 14 residues long. V shed 2 bases and J 3 bases; nucleotides not matched to a gene: 3. Per germline, CDR1 SGHTS and CDR2 YDEGEE. The CDR3 sequence is CASSFKQGTDTQYF. CDR3 nucleotides: TGTGCCAGCAGCTTCAAACAGGGGACAGATACGCAGTATTTT.

This chain links TRBV13 with TRBJ2-3; D is perhaps TRBD1 (7 bases). The CDR3 extends over 18 amino acids. V was trimmed by 2 bases and J by 1 base, leaving 19 bases between them. CDR1 is PRHDT and CDR2 is FYEKMQ in the germline V gene (reference sequence). CDR3 DNA sequence: TGTGCCAGCAGCTTATCTCCGGGGAGGCAGGGGGGCACAGATACGCAGTATTTT. This sequence encodes CASSLSPGRQGGTDTQYF.

The genes are TRBV7-8 and TRBJ1-1; no reliable D call. V lost 3 bases and J 5 bases, leaving 10 bases between the germline ends. Germline V CDR1 and CDR2: SGHVS, FQNEAQ. CDR3 length: 13 residues. Here the CDR3 reads CASSFRGRTEAFF. The CDR3 nucleotides are TGTGCCAGCAGCTTTAGAGGTAGGACTGAAGCTTTCTTT.

The CDR3 is CASRTGLLNIQYF. In nucleotides, the CDR3 is TGTGCCAGCAGGACGGGACTATTAAACATTCAGTACTTC. This chain links TRBV6-5 with TRBJ2-4, with TRBD2 matching over 7 bases. This CDR3 is built from 13 residues. The V gene's germline CDR1 is MNHEY and CDR2 SVGAGI. V shed 6 bases, J shed 6 bases, and the junction held 5 bases outside the gene matches.

This chain links TRBV12-5 with TRBJ2-7, with D maybe TRBD1 (5 bases). The germline V gene encodes CDR1 LGHNT and CDR2 FRNRAP. The CDR3 is 16 amino acids. Trimming removed 0 bases from V and 2 bases from J, with 14 bases in between. CDR3 coding DNA: TGTGCTAGTGGTTTGGTACAAGTGGGGCAAACCTACGAGCAGTACTTC. Translating gives CASGLVQVGQTYEQYF.

V usage is TRBV19 and J usage is TRBJ2-5; 8 bases align to TRBD1. V shed 5 bases and J 5 bases; nucleotides not matched to a gene: 7. The CDR3 covers 14 residues. The V gene's germline CDR1 is LNHDA and CDR2 SQIVND (reference sequence). The CDR3 protein is CASSRTGMIETQYF. The CDR3 DNA reads TGTGCCAGTAGTCGGACAGGGATGATTGAGACCCAGTACTTC.

The CDR3 region has the DNA TGTGCCAGCAGCCCCCGGGGGACGGCCCTTCCTCCTACGGCCCAGCATTTT. Residues: CASSPRGTALPPTAQHF. This sequence joins TRBV7-2 and TRBJ1-5; TRBD1 is a possible D gene (5 bases). V lost 5 bases, J lost 11 bases, and 28 bases lay in between. Germline V gene data show CDR1 as SGHTA and CDR2 as FQGNSA. This CDR3 is 17 amino acids long.

V and J are TRBV19 and TRBJ2-7, with TRBD1 identical over 8 bases. Trimming took 1 base from V and 4 from J; bases not matched to a gene: 9. This CDR3 region has 16 residues. In germline, CDR1 is LNHDA, CDR2 SQIVND (reference sequence). The DNA of the CDR3 is TGTGCCAGTAGTATAGCTCCCCCCGACAGGGGTTACGAGCAGTACTTC. Residues: CASSIAPPDRGYEQYF.

The J gene is TRBJ2-2, the V gene TRBV30, with 7 bases that match TRBD2. The germline V gene encodes CDR1 GTSNPN and CDR2 SVGIG (reference sequence). CDR3 length: 13 amino acids. J gave up 6 bases and V 1 base, and 2 bases lay outside the gene matches. The CDR3 loop is CAWSGAGAGELFF. The DNA of the CDR3 is TGTGCCTGGAGTGGCGCGGGGGCCGGGGAGCTGTTTTTT.

The chain employs TRBV28 and TRBJ1-2; maybe TRBD1 (6 bases). Germline CDR1 reads MDHEN; CDR2 reads SYDVKM. The CDR3 totals 13 residues. V lost 3 bases and J lost 6, with 11 bases in between. The CDR3 coding sequence is TGTGCCAGCAGTTTCGGGGGGGCGCATGGCTACACCTTC. It codes for CASSFGGAHGYTF.

The gene calls are TRBV30 and TRBJ2-1; TRBD1 matches 8 bases. Germline trimming cut 3 bases from V and 3 bases from J; bases unmatched to any gene: 19. The CDR3 contains 19 residues. The germline V gene has CDR1 GTSNPN and CDR2 SVGIG (reference sequence). DNA of the CDR3: TGTGCCTGGAGGACTACCGACAGGGGAGAGATACGCTTCTACAATGAGCAGTTCTTC. Amino acids: CAWRTTDRGEIRFYNEQFF.

The rearrangement uses TRBV30 and TRBJ2-1, with D unresolved. Trimming cost V 2 bases and J 7 bases, with 9 bases left between them. CDR1 GTSNPN and CDR2 SVGIG come from the germline V gene (reference sequence). This CDR3 spans 12 amino acids. The CDR3 sequence: CAWSQRRNEQFF. CDR3 coding DNA: TGTGCCTGGAGTCAGCGTAGGAATGAGCAGTTCTTC.